The entry below gives a single T cell receptor (beta chain) sequence along with its context. This sample was included in a study of blood T cell repertoires in COVID-19. This CDR3 has 15 amino acids. Germline-derived CDR1 and CDR2 are MNHNY and SVGAGI (reference sequence). The V and J ends lost 6 bases and 2 bases respectively, with 13 bases between them. TCRdb's copy holds only in-frame clones and misses some; the assay was immunoSEQ multiplex PCR. Of about 90,000 clones detected, 91% appear once; the ten largest clones hold 1.8%. Input material: peripheral blood. The sequence derives from a human donor with active COVID-19. The donor label of this sample is uncertain. The chain links TRBV6-6 to TRBJ1-4, with D uncertain. CDR3 residues: CASSYDFSTNEKLFF. CDR3 in DNA: TGTGCCAGCAGCTACGACTTCTCCACTAATGAAAAACTGTTTTTT.